This passage covers 25 T cell receptor beta chains from one sample sequenced in a study of CD8+CD57+ T cells in acquired aplastic anemia. Genomic DNA, the template, was used for profiling of the TCR beta VDJ and CDR3. TCRdb reanalysed the reads using MiXCR and keeps one entry per CDR3 protein. The table shows 200,000 to 250,000 distinct CDR3 sequences, with roughly 35% occurring only once. Source material: sorted CD4+, CD8+, or CD8+CD57+ T cells (not recorded which) from PBMCs. All receptors derive from a human donor in good health, serving as a control.

Turning to this clonotype: Being one base from a much bigger clone, this may be a read error. V usage is TRBV2 and J usage is TRBJ2-7; 7 bases fit TRBD1. V shed 6 bases, J shed 3 bases, and the junction held 8 bases outside the gene matches. The CDR3 totals 14 residues. CDR1 and CDR2 from the germline V gene are SNHLY and FYNNEI. CDR3 bases: TGTGCCAGCAGAGGCGGGCACAGGGGCTACGAGCAGTACTTC. As protein: CASRGGHRGYEQYF.

This clonotype was detected ten times or more. J is TRBJ2-1 and V is TRBV10-3; TRBD2 matches at 9 bases. From germline, CDR1 is ENHRY and CDR2 SYGVKD. V shed 4 bases and J 7 bases; nucleotides not matched to a gene: 8. This CDR3 has 15 amino acids. The CDR3 DNA reads as TGTGCCATCAGTGCTGCGGGAGGGCCCGGAAATGAGCAGTTCTTC. Translated: CAISAAGGPGNEQFF.

A few counts support this clonotype. The chain combines TRBV7-2 with TRBJ1-2; no clear D gene. The CDR3 consists of 16 residues. Trimming shortened V by 5 bases and J by 6 bases, and 22 bases separated the two germline ends. Germline lookup yields CDR1 SGHTA and CDR2 FQGNSA. CDR3 amino acids: CASSPTRGPQSNGYTF. Here the CDR3 DNA reads TGTGCCAGCAGCCCAACACGAGGCCCCCAGTCGAATGGCTACACCTTC.

This clonotype was counted at least ten times. The V gene is TRBV7-9, the J gene TRBJ2-5, with a tentative D call TRBD2 (6 bases). The germline CDR1 and CDR2 sequences are SEHNR and FQNEAQ (reference sequence). CDR3 length: 17 residues. With 1 base removed from V and 5 bases from J, the gap between germline ends came to 20 bases. In nucleotides, the CDR3 is TGTGCCAGCAGCTTAGTCAGGGAGGCGTCTCGGGCGGAGACCCAGTACTTC. As protein: CASSLVREASRAETQYF. Full variable domain (missing parts from reference TRBV7-9 and TRBJ2-5): DTGVSQNPRHKITKRGQNVTFRCDPISEHNRLYWYRQTLGQGPEFLTYFQNEAQLEKSRLLSDRFSAERPKGSFSTLEIQRTEQGDSAMYLCASSLVREASRAETQYFGPGTRLLVL.

This clonotype has ten or more counts. V and J are TRBV29-1 and TRBJ2-1; 10 bases align to TRBD1. Germline assignment: CDR1 SQVTM and CDR2 ANQGSEA. This CDR3 contains 17 residues. V trimming: 4 bases; J trimming: 1 base; junction bases outside the gene matches: 10. CDR3 DNA: TGCAGCGTTGGGGGGACAGGGGCTCTCTTTTCCTACAATGAGCAGTTCTTC. Protein: CSVGGTGALFSYNEQFF.

Comment on this clonotype: A much larger clone lies a single base off, so this may be a read error. The rearrangement joins TRBV7-2 to TRBJ2-7; a weak D match, TRBD1 (5 bases). Looked up from germline, CDR1 is SGHTA and CDR2 is FQGNSA. The CDR3 sequence is 14 residues long. CDR3 sequence (DNA): TGTCCCAGCAGCTTACGGGCCAGGGAACACGAGCAGTACTTC. Protein sequence: CPSSLRAREHEQYF.

This clonotype has ten or more counts. The V gene is TRBV7-2, the J gene TRBJ2-1; 7 positions agree with TRBD2. Trimming removed 1 base from V and 0 bases from J; junction bases left unmatched: 3. This CDR3 comprises 16 residues. Looked up from germline, CDR1 is SGHTA and CDR2 is FQGNSA. Here the CDR3 reads CASSLVRERSYNEQFF. Here the CDR3 DNA reads TGTGCCAGCAGCTTAGTGCGGGAGCGCTCCTACAATGAGCAGTTCTTC.

V and J are TRBV25-1 and TRBJ2-7, with D perhaps TRBD2 (5 bases). With 4 bases removed from V and 2 bases from J, the gap between germline ends came to 15 bases. Germline CDR1 and CDR2: MGHDK and SYGVNS. The length of the CDR3 is 15 residues. For the CDR3, the DNA is TGTGCCAGCAGTGCCGAGGACTCGAATGCCTACGAGCAGTACTTC. Translated: CASSAEDSNAYEQYF.

This clonotype was detected ten times or more. The chain has TRBV19 and TRBJ1-4; TRBD1 matches 10 bases. V lost 8 bases and J lost 0; bases outside the gene matches: 3. In germline, CDR1 is LNHDA, CDR2 SQIVND (reference sequence). This CDR3 has 15 amino acids. The CDR3 DNA is TGTGCCAGTGGACAGGGGGTTACAACTAATGAAAAACTGTTTTTT. Translating gives CASGQGVTTNEKLFF.

The table lists this clonotype with a few counts. The chain employs TRBV20-1 and TRBJ2-2, with D possibly matching TRBD1 (5 bases). Trimming shortened V by 4 bases and J by 7 bases, and 10 bases separated the two germline ends. CDR3 length: 12 amino acids. Germline V CDR1 and CDR2: DFQATT, SNEGSKA (reference sequence). The CDR3 region has the DNA TGCAGTGCTAATGACCAGGGCGGGGAGCTGTTTTTT. Translated, it gives CSANDQGGELFF.

As to this clonotype: A read error may explain this, as a much larger clone is one base away. The V call is TRBV7-6, the J call TRBJ1-1, with D tentatively TRBD1 (5 bases). Looked up from germline, CDR1 is SGHVS and CDR2 is FNYEAQ. Trimming stripped 4 bases from V and 11 bases from J, with 17 bases between. CDR3 length: 13 residues. The chain's CDR3 is CASSSYRSGEAFF. The CDR3 coding sequence is TGTGCCAGCAGCTCTTATCGATCGGGGGAGGCTTTCTTT.

This clonotype was seen a few times. The chain is built from TRBV12-3 or TRBV12-4 and TRBJ1-1, with D tentatively TRBD1 (5 bases). This CDR3 region has 12 residues. Trimming took off 7 bases at V and 5 bases at J, with 11 bases between the two ends. As DNA, the CDR3 is TGTGCCAGCACCCCTGAGGGGACTGAAGCTTTCTTT. Translated, it gives CASTPEGTEAFF.

The sample holds a few counts of this clonotype. J is TRBJ1-2 and V is TRBV6-6; D gene unclear. Germline-derived CDR1 and CDR2 are MNHNY and SVGAGI (reference sequence). The length of the CDR3 is 17 residues. V lost 0 bases, J lost 4 bases, and 18 bases lay in between. This CDR3 reads CASSYSAGLGLVYGYTF. The CDR3 region has the DNA TGTGCCAGCAGTTACTCGGCGGGGTTGGGATTGGTCTATGGCTACACCTTC.

This chain connects TRBV10-3 to TRBJ1-1; 7 nucleotides line up with TRBD1. CDR3 length equals 18 residues. V shed 1 base, J shed 0 bases, and the junction held 11 bases outside the gene matches. The germline CDR1 and CDR2 sequences are ENHRY and SYGVKD. The CDR3 spells CAISEYRTGTVMNTEAFF. CDR3 in DNA: TGTGCCATCAGTGAGTATCGCACGGGGACAGTAATGAACACTGAAGCTTTCTTT.

This clonotype is medium-sized (0.01 to 0.1%). The V call is TRBV19, the J call TRBJ2-3; D perhaps matches TRBD1 (6 bases). Trimming cost V 5 bases and J 2 bases, with 8 bases left between them. This CDR3 is 13 amino acids long. Germline V gene data show CDR1 as LNHDA and CDR2 as SQIVND (reference sequence). The DNA of the CDR3 is TGTGCCAGTAGTGGACAGAACACAGATACGCAGTATTTT. Translating gives CASSGQNTDTQYF.

The chain combines TRBV2 with TRBJ1-2; a weak D match, TRBD1 (6 bases). The germline CDR1 and CDR2 sequences are SNHLY and FYNNEI. The V and J ends lost 7 bases and 7 bases respectively, with 16 bases between them. There are 13 residues in the CDR3. Here the CDR3 reads CASTSQGNGGYTF. The CDR3 region has the DNA TGTGCCAGCACCTCACAGGGCAATGGTGGCTACACCTTC.

Regarding this clonotype: This may come from a read error, since a much larger clone is one base off. V and J are TRBV25-1 and TRBJ2-3; 10 nucleotides align to TRBD2. Per germline, CDR1 MGHDK and CDR2 SYGVNS. The ends lost 4 bases at V and 1 base at J; junction bases unmatched: 2. The CDR3 sequence is 15 residues long. In DNA, the CDR3 is TGTGCCAGCAGTGCGACTAGCGGGCGCACAGATACGCAGTATTTT. It specifies CASSATSGRTDTQYF.

Remarks on this clonotype: At one end the junction does not follow the germline gene, possibly because of a read error. CDR3 region: CASGTWDSGSYDQYF. In DNA, the CDR3 is TGTGCCAGCGGGACTTGGGACAGCGGCTCCTACGATCAGTACTTC. The rearrangement uses TRBV7-9 and TRBJ2-7, with D maybe TRBD1 (7 bases). CDR1 is SEHNR and CDR2 is FQNEAQ in the germline V gene (reference sequence). The CDR3 totals 15 residues.

This chain connects TRBV6-2 or TRBV6-3 to TRBJ2-7; 11 bases align to TRBD2. With 0 bases clipped from V and 2 bases from J, the junction kept 9 bases outside the gene matches. The length of the CDR3 is 18 residues. Germline V gene sequence: CDR1 MNHEY, CDR2 SVGEGT. The CDR3 sequence is CASSYSTRLAGNTYEQYF. Here the CDR3 DNA reads TGTGCCAGCAGTTACTCTACCCGACTAGCGGGGAACACCTACGAGCAGTACTTC.

The V call is TRBV15, the J call TRBJ2-3; 8 bases are shared with TRBD1. The V gene end was trimmed by 5 bases and the J gene end by 3 bases; junction bases not matched to a gene: 4. Looked up from germline, CDR1 is LNHNV and CDR2 is YYDKDF (reference sequence). This CDR3 has 14 amino acids. The CDR3 DNA sequence: TGTGCCACCAGCTCTAACAGGGGGACAGATACGCAGTATTTT. Its translation is CATSSNRGTDTQYF. The complete variable domain, with remaining parts taken from reference TRBV15 and TRBJ2-3, reads DAMVIQNPRYQVTQFGKPVTLSCSQTLNHNVMYWYQQKSSQAPKLLFHYYDKDFNNEADTPDNFQSRRPNTSFCFLDIRSPGLGDTAMYLCATSSNRGTDTQYFGPGTRLTVL.

Concerning this clonotype itself: A junction boundary mismatches the germline segment, possibly from a read error. J is TRBJ1-2 and V is TRBV30; 7 bases match TRBD1. The V gene's germline CDR1 is GTSNPN and CDR2 SVGIG (reference sequence). The CDR3 runs to 15 residues. CDR3 nucleotides: TGTGCCTGGAGGACAGGGCACTCTAGCAACTATGGCCACACCTTC. It encodes CAWRTGHSSNYGHTF.

In its sample, this clonotype was seen many times. The V and J genes are TRBV9 and TRBJ1-2, with 10 nucleotides matching TRBD1. Germline CDR1 reads SGDLS; CDR2 reads YYNGEE. This CDR3 comprises 15 residues. The V gene end was trimmed by 0 bases and the J gene end by 5 bases; junction bases not matched to a gene: 4. CDR3 sequence: CASSVEGQGLYGYTF. In DNA form, the CDR3 reads TGTGCCAGCAGCGTAGAGGGACAGGGGCTATATGGCTACACCTTC.

This clonotype has ten or more counts. V gene TRBV29-1 combines with J gene TRBJ1-1; D possibly corresponds to TRBD1 (5 bases). The ends were cut back, 4 bases at V and 1 base at J, with 10 bases in the middle. CDR3 length equals 13 residues. Looked up from germline, CDR1 is SQVTM and CDR2 is ANQGSEA. CDR3 in DNA: TGCAGCGTTGTGACAGACTCGAACACTGAAGCTTTCTTT. This codes for CSVVTDSNTEAFF.

J is TRBJ2-5 and V is TRBV7-9, with D maybe TRBD2 (5 bases). Germline V gene data show CDR1 as SEHNR and CDR2 as FQNEAQ (reference sequence). This CDR3 spans 13 amino acids. Trimming pared 7 bases from V and 2 bases from J, leaving 11 bases between. This chain's CDR3 is CASNGMPQETQYF. The CDR3 DNA reads as TGTGCCAGCAACGGGATGCCGCAAGAGACCCAGTACTTC. Full variable domain (missing parts from reference TRBV7-9 and TRBJ2-5): DTGVSQNPRHKITKRGQNVTFRCDPISEHNRLYWYRQTLGQGPEFLTYFQNEAQLEKSRLLSDRFSAERPKGSFSTLEIQRTEQGDSAMYLCASNGMPQETQYFGPGTRLLVL.

This clonotype came up a few times. This sequence joins TRBV5-1 and TRBJ2-2; 10 positions match TRBD2. The germline gives CDR1 SGHRS, CDR2 YFSETQ. CDR3 length: 16 amino acids. V was clipped by 5 bases and J by 2 bases; unmatched bases: 6. The DNA for the CDR3 is TGCGCCAGCAGAAGAGCTAGCGGGGGAAACACCGGGGAGCTGTTTTTT. It is translated as CASRRASGGNTGELFF.